A single sample is the source of the 17 T cell receptor beta chains below, sequenced in a study of cytomegalovirus exposure and HLA in healthy donors. The PCR contained 60 Vbeta and 13 Jbeta primers. Repertoires were generated with immunoSEQ multiplex PCR, while TCRdb's copy carries only in-frame clones and drops some. The sample records about 140,000 clones, about three quarters being singletons. Sequences were obtained from PBMCs. Receptor source: a male donor in good health and CMV-seropositive.

The J gene is TRBJ2-7, the V gene TRBV5-1; D uncertain. Trimming removed 3 bases from V and 3 bases from J, with 4 bases in between. CDR1 and CDR2 from the germline V gene are SGHRS and YFSETQ. The CDR3 consists of 11 residues. The CDR3 nucleotides read TGCGCCAGCAGCTCCAGCTACGAGCAGTACTTC. It is translated as CASSSSYEQYF.

The CDR3 DNA sequence: TGTGCCAGCAGTGAAGAAACAGCGGACGTCTCACCCCTCCACTTT. Translation: CASSEETADVSPLHF. V and J are TRBV2 and TRBJ1-6; D is uncertain. The V gene lost 1 base and the J gene lost 10 bases, with 14 bases spanning the gap. The germline gives CDR1 SNHLY, CDR2 FYNNEI. This CDR3 contains 15 residues.

DNA for the CDR3: TGTGCCAGCAGTTCCGGGACAGGGGGCCGCACTGAAGCTTTCTTT. Residues: CASSSGTGGRTEAFF. The rearrangement joins TRBV6-5 to TRBJ1-1; 12 bases agree with TRBD1. The ends lost 4 bases at V and 4 bases at J; junction bases unmatched: 4. The V gene's germline CDR1 is MNHEY and CDR2 SVGAGI. CDR3 length: 15 amino acids.

The chain is built from TRBV28 and TRBJ2-5; no firm D call. This CDR3 is 14 amino acids long. Germline assignment: CDR1 MDHEN and CDR2 SYDVKM. Trimming took 2 bases from V and 6 from J, leaving 13 bases between them. CDR3: CASSLDSGRKTQYF. CDR3 in DNA: TGTGCCAGCAGTTTAGATTCGGGTCGTAAGACCCAGTACTTC.

This chain links TRBV2 with TRBJ2-7; 15 nucleotides align to TRBD2. Germline V gene sequence: CDR1 SNHLY, CDR2 FYNNEI. This CDR3 has 15 amino acids. The junction had 4 bases not matched to a gene; V was cut back by 6 bases and J by 4 bases. CDR3 DNA: TGTGCCAGCAGGGTAGGACTAGCGGGGGGGTACGAGCAGTACTTC. Amino acids: CASRVGLAGGYEQYF.

This clone was picked up one time. J is TRBJ2-3 and V is TRBV7-2; D is possibly TRBD2 (6 bases). The CDR3 is 16 residues long. Germline V gene data show CDR1 as SGHTA and CDR2 as FQGNSA. Trimming removed 0 bases from V and 4 bases from J, with 14 bases in between. Written as DNA, the CDR3 is TGTGCCAGCAGCTTAGCCGGCGGAGCGGGCGCAGATACGCAGTATTTT. Translating it yields CASSLAGGAGADTQYF. Variable domain in full (rest from reference TRBV7-2 and TRBJ2-3): GAGVSQSPSNKVTEKGKDVELRCDPISGHTALYWYRQSLGQGLEFLIYFQGNSAPDKSGLPSDRFSAERTGGSVSTLTIQRTQQEDSAVYLCASSLAGGAGADTQYFGPGTRLTVL.

The V and J genes are TRBV11-2 and TRBJ2-3; weak D call: TRBD2 (6 bases). Germline V gene sequence: CDR1 SGHAT, CDR2 FQNNGV. The CDR3 is made up of 16 amino acids. The germline V and J ends were trimmed by 4 bases and 0 bases, with 14 bases remaining between them. DNA of the CDR3: TGTGCCAGCAGCTCGAGCTCCGGGACTAGCACAGATACGCAGTATTTT. This sequence encodes CASSSSSGTSTDTQYF.

The rearrangement links TRBV5-1 to TRBJ1-2; D remains ambiguous. Trimming cost V 2 bases and J 0 bases, with 11 bases left between them. The CDR3 covers 15 residues. Germline V lookup: CDR1 SGHRS, CDR2 YFSETQ. This chain's CDR3 is CASSLLREANYGYTF. The CDR3 DNA follows: TGCGCCAGCAGCTTATTGAGGGAAGCTAACTATGGCTACACCTTC.

This clone is labeled medium-sized (0.01 to 0.1%). J is TRBJ1-4 and V is TRBV4-3, with 9 bases lining up with TRBD1. The CDR3 spans 19 residues. The junction had 13 bases not matched to a gene; V was cut back by 3 bases and J by 2 bases. Germline V gene data show CDR1 as LGHNA and CDR2 as YSLEER. This CDR3 reads CASSQRTLDRGYTNEKLFF. As DNA, the CDR3 is TGCGCCAGCAGCCAGCGAACGTTGGACAGGGGATATACTAATGAAAAACTGTTTTTT.

This clone was seen a few times. The J gene is TRBJ2-7, the V gene TRBV18; D is perhaps TRBD2 (5 bases). With 2 bases removed from V and 4 bases from J, the gap between germline ends came to 9 bases. Germline lookup yields CDR1 KGHSH and CDR2 LQKENI. The CDR3 length is 13 residues. In DNA form, the CDR3 reads TGTGCCAGCTCACCAGCCGTAGCGTACGAGCAGTACTTC. It encodes CASSPAVAYEQYF.

This clone appeared once. The V call is TRBV11-2, the J call TRBJ2-4; 11 bases line up with TRBD1. The CDR3 length is 14 residues. Trimming took 6 bases from V and 9 from J; bases not matched to a gene: 7. Per germline, CDR1 SGHAT and CDR2 FQNNGV. CDR3 DNA sequence: TGTGCCAGCAGACGGACAGGGGGCGCGAGCATTCAGTACTTC. Protein: CASRRTGGASIQYF.

This chain joins TRBV2 and TRBJ1-4; D perhaps matches TRBD1 (6 bases). CDR3 length: 17 residues. Trimming took off 3 bases at V and 4 bases at J, with 18 bases between the two ends. Looked up from germline, CDR1 is SNHLY and CDR2 is FYNNEI. The CDR3 nucleotides are TGTGCCAGCAGTGATGGGGGGGCCCCGGGAATTAATGAAAAACTGTTTTTT. Translating it yields CASSDGGAPGINEKLFF.

This chain connects TRBV5-6 to TRBJ2-7; perhaps TRBD2 as D (6 bases). Germline CDR1 is SGHDT and CDR2 is YYEEEE. The CDR3 spans 12 residues. The V gene lost 3 bases and the J gene lost 5 bases, with 9 bases spanning the gap. The CDR3 spells CASSSGLDEQYF. The CDR3 region has the DNA TGTGCCAGCAGCTCGGGACTGGACGAGCAGTACTTC.

V usage is TRBV29-1 and J usage is TRBJ2-7; 7 positions match TRBD1. Germline V CDR1 and CDR2: SQVTM, ANQGSEA. Germline trimming cut 6 bases from V and 3 bases from J; bases unmatched to any gene: 8. The CDR3 runs to 13 residues. CDR3 amino acids: CSVEMTGIYEQYF. For the CDR3, the DNA is TGCAGCGTGGAAATGACAGGGATCTACGAGCAGTACTTC.

The chain has TRBV7-9 and TRBJ2-1; TRBD1 is a possible D gene (6 bases). The CDR3 has 13 amino acids. Trimming cost V 3 bases and J 5 bases, with 8 bases left between them. Germline V CDR1 and CDR2: SEHNR, FQNEAQ (reference sequence). Written as DNA, the CDR3 is TGTGCCAGCAGCTTCGGACAGCACAATGAGCAGTTCTTC. Residues: CASSFGQHNEQFF.

This rearrangement joins TRBV27 to TRBJ2-1; perhaps TRBD2 as D (7 bases). V lost 8 bases and J 7 bases, leaving 21 bases between the germline ends. Germline-derived CDR1 and CDR2 are MNHEY and SMNVEV (reference sequence). CDR3 length equals 15 residues. Here the CDR3 DNA reads TGTGCCAGCCGACAGAGGGGGGGGGCCGGAAATGAGCAGTTCTTC. Translating gives CASRQRGGAGNEQFF.

The sample holds one count of this clone. The gene calls are TRBV11-3 and TRBJ2-2, with TRBD1 matching over 8 bases. Looked up from germline, CDR1 is SGHNT and CDR2 is YENEEA. V was clipped by 1 base and J by 4 bases; unmatched bases: 5. This CDR3 contains 16 residues. CDR3 DNA: TGTGCCAGCAGCTTAGGGACAGGGATGGGCACCGGGGAGCTGTTTTTT. Protein product: CASSLGTGMGTGELFF. The complete variable domain, with remaining parts taken from reference TRBV11-3 and TRBJ2-2, reads EAGVVQSPRYKIIEKKQPVAFWCNPISGHNTLYWYLQNLGQGPELLIRYENEEAVDDSQLPKDRFSAERLKGVDSTLKIQPAELGDSAVYLCASSLGTGMGTGELFFGEGSRLTVL.